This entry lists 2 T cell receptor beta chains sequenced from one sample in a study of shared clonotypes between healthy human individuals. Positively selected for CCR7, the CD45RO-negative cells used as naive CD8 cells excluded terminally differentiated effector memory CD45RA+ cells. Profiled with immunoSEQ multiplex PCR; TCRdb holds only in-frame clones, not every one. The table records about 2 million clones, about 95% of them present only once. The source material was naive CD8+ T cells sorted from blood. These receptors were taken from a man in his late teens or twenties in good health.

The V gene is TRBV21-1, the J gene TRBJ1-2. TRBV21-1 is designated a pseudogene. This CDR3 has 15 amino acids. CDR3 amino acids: CASSSFEVMNYGYTF. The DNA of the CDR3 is TGTGCCAGCAGCAGTTTTGAGGTTATGAACTATGGCTACACCTTC.

DNA for the CDR3: TGTGCCTGGAGACATACAGGGGTGTATGGCTACACCTTC. Translation gives CAWRHTGVYGYTF. The chain recombines TRBV30 with TRBJ1-2; 7 bases are shared with TRBD1. The J segment lost 5 bases and the V segment lost 3 bases, leaving 6 bases of the junction unmatched. Germline V lookup: CDR1 GTSNPN, CDR2 SVGIG (reference sequence). This CDR3 is built from 13 residues.